This T cell receptor beta chain was sequenced during a study of T cells in Graves' hyperthyroidism and ophthalmopathy. This clonotype was seen more than once but under ten times. Regions amplified from RNA transcripts were the TCR beta CDR3 regions. TCR CDR3 regions were first amplified by RT-PCR with HTBI primers. TCRdb ran MiXCR on the multiplex PCR reads and lists one entry per CDR3 protein. The sample lists approximately 530,000 distinct CDR3 sequences; 15% to 20% were seen once. Duration under 3 months, a NOSPECS grade of at least 4, and a Clinical Activity Score of at least 3 characterized the ophthalmopathy patients. Uncontrolled infection, other autoimmune disease, pregnancy and lactation each barred patients from inclusion. Diagnoses were made from clinical symptoms, serum measures (thyroxine and TRAb), thyroid ultrasound and orbital computed tomography. Each 10 ml fresh peripheral blood draw supplied the PBMCs.

Sequencing used blood. This clonotype was sampled from a middle-aged man with Graves' ophthalmopathy.

As DNA, the CDR3 is TGTGCCAGCAGTTACTCCCCAGGGAGCACTGAAGCTTTCTTT. Translating gives CASSYSPGSTEAFF. J is TRBJ1-1 and V is TRBV6-5; D possibly corresponds to TRBD1 (5 bases). Germline V lookup: CDR1 MNHEY, CDR2 SVGAGI. The CDR3 is 14 residues long. Trimming shortened V by 0 bases and J by 4 bases, and 9 bases separated the two germline ends.